This is a list of T cell receptor beta chains from one sample in a study of Ad26.COV2.S vaccination and SARS-CoV-2 variants. Using immunoSEQ multiplex PCR, the repertoire was profiled, and TCRdb retains in-frame clones only, with some absent. This sample has 350,000 to 600,000 clones; 89% occur once, and the top ten carry 1.7%. Sequencing was performed on peripheral blood, taken in a trial of Ad26.COV2.S vaccine versus placebo. These receptors were obtained from a person between 18 and 65 years old who received the Ad26.COV2.S COVID-19 vaccine or a placebo. Both conserved end residues are part of each CDR3. The D gene is left open where the match is weak. Some rows have no size entry. The others give once, few or many, or a class for an expanded clone.

. TRBJ1-2 . TRBV7-9 CASSDPFSSNHTF TGTGCCAGCAGCGATCCATTCTCCTCTAATCACACCTTC
. TRBJ2-1 TRBD2 TRBV28 CASSQLAGVANEQFF TGTGCCAGCAGCCAACTAGCGGGAGTGGCCAATGAGCAGTTCTTC
. TRBJ2-3 . TRBV7-8 CASSFQGLVDTQYF TGTGCCAGCAGCTTCCAGGGGTTGGTAGATACGCAGTATTTT
. TRBJ2-1 TRBD2 TRBV29-1 CSVEDPLTSGSYNEQFF TGCAGCGTTGAAGATCCCTTGACTAGCGGCTCCTACAATGAGCAGTTCTTC
. TRBJ1-2 . TRBV6-6 CASSYDDRYGYTF TGTGCCAGCAGCTACGATGATCGATATGGCTACACCTTC
. TRBJ1-5 . TRBV2 CASSEGGLNQPQHF TGTGCCAGCAGTGAGGGGGGCCTCAATCAGCCCCAGCATTTT
. TRBJ1-5 TRBD1 TRBV18 CASSSVGQGNQPQHF TGTGCCAGCTCATCCGTGGGACAGGGTAATCAGCCCCAGCATTTT
. TRBJ1-2 . TRBV5-5 CASSLEVLPYGYTF TGTGCCAGCAGCTTGGAGGTTTTACCCTATGGCTACACCTTC
. TRBJ2-3 . TRBV19 CASRTRGSTDTQYF TGTGCCAGTAGGACTAGGGGATCGACAGATACGCAGTATTTT
few TRBJ2-1 . TRBV7-6 CASSTLRQSQFF TGTGCCAGCAGCACTCTTCGACAGTCGCAGTTCTTC
. TRBJ2-1 . TRBV9 CASSVVEGTVNEQFF TGTGCCAGCAGCGTAGTAGAGGGAACGGTCAATGAGCAGTTCTTC
. TRBJ2-3 TRBD2 TRBV6-6 CASSSKTSSLKDTQYF TGTGCCAGCAGTTCCAAGACTAGCAGTTTGAAAGATACGCAGTATTTT
. TRBJ1-3 TRBD1 TRBV3-1/TRBV3-2 CASSQEGQGLKNTIYF TGTGCCAGCAGCCAAGAGGGACAGGGACTGAAAAACACCATATATTTT
. TRBJ2-5 TRBD2 TRBV4-3 CASSREGRVQETQYF TGCGCCAGCAGCAGAGAGGGGAGGGTCCAAGAGACCCAGTACTTC
. TRBJ2-3 TRBD2 TRBV6-6 CASSYTSGVRDTQYF TGTGCCAGCAGTTATACAAGCGGGGTCAGGGATACGCAGTATTTT
few TRBJ1-1 . TRBV7-2 CASSLDTEAFF TGTGCCAGCAGCTTAGACACTGAAGCTTTCTTT
. TRBJ1-1 . TRBV5-1 CASSLETENTEAFF TGCGCCAGCAGCTTGGAGACGGAGAACACTGAAGCTTTCTTT
. TRBJ2-7 TRBD1 TRBV6-5 CASSYSTGQGSMRQYF TGTGCCAGCAGTTACTCGACGGGACAGGGGAGCATGCGGCAGTACTTC
. TRBJ2-1 . TRBV4-3 CASSQDIIGIGNEQFF TGCGCCAGCAGCCAAGATATCATTGGAATTGGGAATGAGCAGTTCTTC
. TRBJ1-4 . TRBV7-9 CASRRDGEKLFF TGTGCCAGCAGACGAGACGGCGAAAAACTGTTTTTT
. TRBJ1-5 . TRBV2 CASSVWGSNQPQHF TGTGCCAGCAGTGTCTGGGGTAGCAATCAGCCCCAGCATTTT
. TRBJ1-5 . TRBV7-2 CASSLGQPVGNQPQHF TGTGCCAGCAGCTTAGGGCAGCCGGTGGGCAATCAGCCCCAGCATTTT
. TRBJ1-5 . TRBV30 CAWSQGDQPQHF TGTGCCTGGAGCCAGGGTGATCAGCCCCAGCATTTT
. TRBJ2-7 TRBD1 TRBV29-1 CSVSPGQGLYEQYF TGCAGCGTTAGCCCGGGACAGGGACTTTACGAGCAGTACTTC
. TRBJ2-7 TRBD2 TRBV2 CASSETASGSREQYF TGTGCCAGCAGTGAAACGGCTAGCGGGAGTCGTGAGCAGTACTTC
. TRBJ1-1 . TRBV19 CASSISVANTEAFF TGTGCCAGTAGTATATCCGTAGCGAACACTGAAGCTTTCTTT
once TRBJ2-2 . TRBV7-3 CASSLTGTPPGELFF TGTGCCAGCAGCTTAACCGGGACTCCCCCCGGGGAGCTGTTTTTT
. TRBJ1-4 . TRBV30 CAWSIATNEKLFF TGTGCCTGGAGCATCGCAACTAATGAAAAACTGTTTTTT
few TRBJ1-5 . TRBV18 CASSPIFLSNQPQHF TGTGCCAGCTCACCAATTTTTTTGAGCAATCAGCCCCAGCATTTT
once TRBJ1-1 TRBD1 TRBV14 CASSHHTGANTEAFF TGTGCCAGCAGCCATCATACAGGGGCGAACACTGAAGCTTTCTTT
. TRBJ1-4 . TRBV10-3 CAISVGGHIPSNEKLFF TGTGCCATCAGCGTTGGGGGCCACATACCGTCTAATGAAAAACTGTTTTTT
few TRBJ1-6 TRBD1 TRBV19 CASSMGTGGNSPLHF TGTGCCAGTAGTATGGGAACAGGGGGAAATTCACCCCTCCACTTT
. TRBJ1-5 . TRBV24-1 CATSPGNSNQPQHF TGTGCCACCAGCCCAGGGAATAGCAATCAGCCCCAGCATTTT
. TRBJ2-1 TRBD2 TRBV6-5 CASSYPAYSGSGEQFF TGTGCCAGCAGTTACCCGGCGTATAGCGGGAGTGGGGAGCAGTTCTTC
. TRBJ2-3 TRBD2 TRBV29-1 CSVEASRGGWDTQYF TGCAGCGTTGAAGCTTCGCGGGGGGGATGGGATACGCAGTATTTT
once TRBJ1-2 . TRBV5-1 CASSTLVNYGYTF TGCGCCAGCAGCACGCTCGTAAACTATGGCTACACCTTC
. TRBJ2-1 TRBD1 TRBV2 CASSDGTAMINEQFF TGTGCCAGCAGTGATGGGACAGCAATGATCAATGAGCAGTTCTTC
. TRBJ1-1 . TRBV19 CASSIVRDGSEAFF TGTGCCAGTAGTATAGTCAGGGACGGGAGTGAAGCTTTCTTT
. TRBJ2-2 . TRBV25-1 CASSPSSRGAGELFF TGTGCCAGCAGTCCAAGCAGCAGGGGGGCCGGGGAGCTGTTTTTT
. TRBJ2-7 . TRBV3-1/TRBV3-2 CASSQDLVGGYEQYF TGTGCCAGCAGCCAAGATCTTGTAGGGGGCTACGAGCAGTACTTC
. TRBJ1-4 TRBD1 TRBV18 CASSPHTPGQANEKLFF TGTGCCAGCTCACCTCACACGCCGGGACAGGCTAATGAAAAACTGTTTTTT
. TRBJ1-4 TRBD1 TRBV4-1 CASSQSGQGIYEKLFF TGCGCCAGCAGCCAATCCGGACAGGGAATTTATGAAAAACTGTTTTTT
. TRBJ1-1 . TRBV6-5 CASSYSNMGTLEAFF TGTGCCAGCAGTTACTCGAACATGGGGACCCTTGAAGCTTTCTTT